One and the same sample provided the 18 T cell receptor beta chains below, sequenced in a study of neurological immune-mediated disorders. From the 5' RACE reads, TCRdb called clonotypes with MiXCR, one entry per CDR3 protein. The sample lists over 11,000 distinct CDR3 sequences, 7% occurring once. The sample was CD8+ T cells from blood. These receptor sequences come from a woman aged 40 to 50 in good health.

Many counts were recorded for this clonotype. The chain recombines TRBV4-2 with TRBJ2-3; D remains unclear. V lost 0 bases and J lost 3, with 13 bases in between. The CDR3 spans 16 residues. Looked up from germline, CDR1 is LGHNA and CDR2 is YNFKEQ. Here the CDR3 reads CASSQDPPLLTDTQYF. CDR3 in DNA: TGTGCCAGCAGCCAAGACCCCCCACTACTAACAGATACGCAGTATTTT.

Ten or more counts support this clonotype. This chain connects TRBV7-9 to TRBJ1-1; 8 bases are shared with TRBD1. V was pared by 10 bases and J by 1 base, with 8 bases of the junction left unmatched. The germline CDR1 and CDR2 sequences are SEHNR and FQNEAQ (reference sequence). The CDR3 runs 14 residues. The CDR3 region is CAINTGTGNTEAFF. In DNA, the CDR3 is TGTGCCATCAATACCGGGACAGGGAACACTGAAGCTTTCTTT. Variable domain in full (rest from reference TRBV7-9 and TRBJ1-1): DTGVSQNPRHKITKRGQNVTFRCDPISEHNRLYWYRQTLGQGPEFLTYFQNEAQLEKSRLLSDRFSAERPKGSFSTLEIQRTEQGDSAMYLCAINTGTGNTEAFFGQGTRLTVV.

This clonotype was observed at least ten times. The rearrangement links TRBV6-5 to TRBJ2-7; no firm D call. Germline V lookup: CDR1 MNHEY, CDR2 SVGAGI. The CDR3 covers 15 residues. The V and J ends lost 6 bases and 7 bases respectively, with 22 bases between them. Here the CDR3 DNA reads TGTGCCAGCAGGGAATGGAGTTGGGCGGCCGGGGAGCAGTACTTC. Translation: CASREWSWAAGEQYF.

The table lists this clonotype with many counts. The chain links TRBV19 to TRBJ2-1; 10 bases fit TRBD2. CDR3 size: 15 residues. After removal of 3 bases from V and 6 bases from J, the junction contained 5 bases not matched to a gene. Germline-derived CDR1 and CDR2 are LNHDA and SQIVND (reference sequence). CDR3 loop: CASSILAGVANEQFF. The CDR3 DNA is TGTGCCAGTAGTATCCTAGCGGGAGTCGCCAATGAGCAGTTCTTC.

Ten or more counts support this clonotype. One end of the junction varies from germline; a read error may be responsible. The chain joins TRBV20-1 to TRBJ2-7, with D perhaps matching TRBD1 (5 bases). This CDR3 region has 11 residues. Germline V CDR1 and CDR2: DFQATT, SNEGSKA (reference sequence). The CDR3 coding sequence is TGCAGTGCCGCTCAAGGGGCAACGGACGACTTC. Encoded protein: CSAAQGATDDF.

Many counts were recorded for this clonotype. The rearrangement uses TRBV20-1 and TRBJ2-1; the D gene is possibly TRBD2 (6 bases). CDR3 size: 14 residues. From germline, CDR1 is DFQATT and CDR2 SNEGSKA (reference sequence). V was pared by 4 bases and J by 7 bases, with 17 bases between. CDR3: CSATGTERPNEQFF. The CDR3 region has the DNA TGCAGTGCTACCGGGACTGAAAGGCCGAATGAGCAGTTCTTC.

The table lists this clonotype with many counts. The chain uses TRBV9 and TRBJ2-1; D unresolved. Germline V gene data show CDR1 as SGDLS and CDR2 as YYNGEE. V was shortened by 0 bases and J by 8 bases, with 3 bases between the two germline ends. The CDR3 is made up of 11 amino acids. The CDR3 loop reads CASSVGYEQFF. The DNA for the CDR3 is TGTGCCAGCAGCGTAGGTTATGAGCAGTTCTTC.

The chain links TRBV20-1 to TRBJ2-1, with 8 bases identical to TRBD2. CDR3 size: 17 residues. Trimming at V came to 2 bases and at J to 4 bases, leaving 13 bases not matched to a gene. Germline CDR1 is DFQATT and CDR2 is SNEGSKA (reference sequence). The CDR3 bases are TGCAGTGCTAGATATCTGGCGGGGGGTCCGGTATACAATGAGCAGTTCTTC. Its translation is CSARYLAGGPVYNEQFF.

This clonotype was found many times. The chain employs TRBV20-1 and TRBJ2-5; 9 nucleotides line up with TRBD1. Trimming at V came to 6 bases and at J to 5 bases, leaving 16 bases not matched to a gene. The CDR3 extends over 16 amino acids. Germline CDR1 is DFQATT and CDR2 is SNEGSKA (reference sequence). In DNA form, the CDR3 reads TGCAGTGCCAGGAGCCCGGGACAGGGATACGGGGAGACCCAGTACTTC. It specifies CSARSPGQGYGETQYF.

In its sample, this clonotype was seen many times. The chain couples TRBV12-3 or TRBV12-4 to TRBJ2-2; D is possibly TRBD1 (6 bases). V was trimmed by 5 bases and J by 1 base, leaving 8 bases between them. The CDR3 has 14 amino acids. The CDR3 DNA is TGTGCCAGCAGTACGACAGGGAACACCGGGGAGCTGTTTTTT. It is translated as CASSTTGNTGELFF.

This chain connects TRBV30 to TRBJ2-3, with D perhaps matching TRBD2 (6 bases). The CDR3 sequence is 10 residues long. Between the trimmed V and J ends, which lost 7 bases and 11 bases, there was a span of 13 bases. In germline, CDR1 is GTSNPN, CDR2 SVGIG (reference sequence). The CDR3 region has the DNA TGTGCCTCGGGAGACAGTCGGCAGTATTTT. Its protein product is CASGDSRQYF.

At least ten counts were recorded for this clonotype. The gene calls are TRBV14 and TRBJ1-1, with a tentative D call TRBD1 (6 bases). The germline gives CDR1 SGHDN, CDR2 FVKESK. V lost 1 base and J lost 0, with 9 bases in between. The CDR3 contains 15 residues. This chain's CDR3 is CASSQGGALNTEAFF. The CDR3 nucleotides are TGTGCCAGCAGCCAAGGGGGGGCTTTGAACACTGAAGCTTTCTTT. The full variable domain, its missing parts supplied by reference TRBV14 and TRBJ1-1, is EAGVTQFPSHSVIEKGQTVTLRCDPISGHDNLYWYRRVMGKEIKFLLHFVKESKQDESGMPNNRFLAERTGGTYSTLKVQPAELEDSGVYFCASSQGGALNTEAFFGQGTRLTVV.

This clonotype was detected ten times or more. V and J are TRBV7-9 and TRBJ1-2, with 8 bases fitting TRBD1. V lost 5 bases and J lost 3; bases outside the gene matches: 11. This CDR3 has 16 residues. The germline gives CDR1 SEHNR, CDR2 FQNEAQ (reference sequence). The CDR3 DNA reads TGTGCCAGCAGCACTCCTCGAACAGGGGGAGACTATGGCTACACCTTC. Protein sequence: CASSTPRTGGDYGYTF.

There are many counts of this clonotype. The J gene is TRBJ1-1, the V gene TRBV7-9; D possibly corresponds to TRBD1 (5 bases). V gave up 5 bases and J gave up 5 bases, with 18 bases separating them. This CDR3 has 15 amino acids. Germline CDR1 reads SEHNR; CDR2 reads FQNEAQ (reference sequence). The CDR3 nucleotides read TGTGCCAGCAGCACAAACACAAGGCGGGGGACTGAAGCTTTCTTT. Protein: CASSTNTRRGTEAFF. Filled out from reference TRBV7-9 and TRBJ1-1, the complete variable domain reads DTGVSQNPRHKITKRGQNVTFRCDPISEHNRLYWYRQTLGQGPEFLTYFQNEAQLEKSRLLSDRFSAERPKGSFSTLEIQRTEQGDSAMYLCASSTNTRRGTEAFFGQGTRLTVV.

This clonotype was counted a single time. The chain recombines TRBV7-8 with TRBJ2-3; TRBD1 might be the D (5 bases). This CDR3 spans 16 amino acids. V lost 3 bases and J lost 1, with 14 bases in between. Germline lookup yields CDR1 SGHVS and CDR2 FQNEAQ. CDR3 in DNA: TGTGCCAGCAGCTTTGCCAGGGCCGATGGCACAGATACGCAGTATTTT. Translating it yields CASSFARADGTDTQYF.

In its sample, this clonotype is medium-sized (0.01 to 0.1%). The chain combines TRBV4-1 with TRBJ2-1; D call uncertain. This CDR3 spans 14 amino acids. Trimming took off 0 bases at V and 7 bases at J, with 10 bases between the two ends. In germline, CDR1 is MGHRA, CDR2 YSYEKL. This CDR3 is CASSQESRWNEQFF. As DNA, the CDR3 is TGCGCCAGCAGCCAAGAAAGTCGGTGGAATGAGCAGTTCTTC.

This clonotype was observed many times. The rearrangement links TRBV30 to TRBJ1-5; unclear D gene. The germline CDR1 and CDR2 sequences are GTSNPN and SVGIG (reference sequence). Deletions cut 2 bases from V and 3 bases from J, with 11 bases between. The CDR3 sequence is 14 residues long. The CDR3 DNA sequence: TGTGCCTGGAGTTACGACGGTTCCAATCAGCCCCAGCATTTT. It codes for CAWSYDGSNQPQHF.

The chain employs TRBV27 and TRBJ2-1; weak D call: TRBD2 (6 bases). This CDR3 spans 16 amino acids. V lost 2 bases to trimming and J lost 6 bases, with 17 bases between them. Germline values: CDR1 MNHEY, CDR2 SMNVEV (reference sequence). The CDR3 coding sequence is TGTGCCAGCAGTTTAAGGTGGGACTCCTCTGGCAATGAGCAGTTCTTC. Amino acids: CASSLRWDSSGNEQFF.